The 32 T cell receptor beta chains presented below share a single source sample, sequenced in a study of blood T cell repertoires in COVID-19. Here immunoSEQ multiplex PCR was the method, and the copy in TCRdb shows in-frame clones only, minus some. The sample shows about 160,000 clones, around 84% of them seen only once. The sequenced material came from peripheral blood. Receptors originate from a woman older than 75 with acute or convalescent COVID-19.

A single count supports this clone. The rearrangement links TRBV27 to TRBJ1-2; D might be TRBD1 (6 bases). V was cut by 2 bases and J by 4 bases, with 17 bases left in between. CDR1 is MNHEY and CDR2 is SMNVEV in the germline V gene (reference sequence). There are 16 residues in the CDR3. DNA of the CDR3: TGTGCCAGCAGTTTAGGGGGGGCGGCGATAACCTATGGCTACACCTTC. Translation gives CASSLGGAAITYGYTF.

This chain connects TRBV2 to TRBJ1-1, with 7 bases fitting TRBD1. Germline V CDR1 and CDR2: SNHLY, FYNNEI. Unmatched junction bases numbered 12, after V lost 5 bases and J lost 6 bases. The CDR3 contains 15 residues. CDR3 residues: CASSLQVGQAAEAFF. The CDR3 DNA follows: TGTGCCAGCAGTTTGCAAGTCGGACAGGCAGCTGAAGCTTTCTTT. Filled out from reference TRBV2 and TRBJ1-1, the complete variable domain reads EPEVTQTPSHQVTQMGQEVILRCVPISNHLYFYWYRQILGQKVEFLVSFYNNEISEKSEIFDDQFSVERPDGSNFTLKIRSTKLEDSAMYFCASSLQVGQAAEAFFGQGTRLTVV.

The V gene is TRBV5-1, the J gene TRBJ1-2; D call uncertain. The CDR3 extends over 16 amino acids. Trimming stripped 4 bases from V and 8 bases from J, with 24 bases between. Germline-derived CDR1 and CDR2 are SGHRS and YFSETQ. The CDR3 loop reads CASSPVLGVPLPGYTF. The CDR3 DNA sequence: TGCGCCAGCAGCCCGGTCTTGGGCGTTCCCCTCCCCGGCTACACCTTC.

This chain connects TRBV5-1 to TRBJ1-4, with TRBD1 identical over 10 bases. The V gene's germline CDR1 is SGHRS and CDR2 YFSETQ. V was pared by 4 bases and J by 3 bases, with 3 bases of the junction left unmatched. The CDR3 totals 15 residues. The CDR3 is CASSKDRGSNEKLFF. Here the CDR3 DNA reads TGCGCCAGCAGCAAGGACAGGGGGTCTAATGAAAAACTGTTTTTT.

V is TRBV20-1 and J is TRBJ1-1; 8 bases match TRBD1. This CDR3 comprises 11 residues. V lost 3 bases and J lost 8; bases outside the gene matches: 2. From germline, CDR1 is DFQATT and CDR2 SNEGSKA (reference sequence). In nucleotides, the CDR3 is TGCAGTGCTAGCGGGGACAGGGAAGCTTTCTTT. Translating gives CSASGDREAFF.

This chain joins TRBV10-3 and TRBJ2-3; 9 positions match TRBD2. Trimming at V came to 10 bases and at J to 2 bases, leaving 7 bases not matched to a gene. This CDR3 is 14 amino acids long. Per germline, CDR1 ENHRY and CDR2 SYGVKD. The CDR3 is CATRTSVSTDTQYF. CDR3 nucleotide sequence: TGTGCCACCAGGACTAGCGTATCCACAGATACGCAGTATTTT.

This clone was seen more than once but under ten times. The chain joins TRBV11-2 to TRBJ2-3, with TRBD1 matching over 9 bases. Germline CDR1 is SGHAT and CDR2 is FQNNGV. The CDR3 is made up of 17 amino acids. The trim removed 2 bases at V and 1 base at J, leaving 7 bases unmatched. The CDR3 sequence is CASSLRGGQGRTDTQYF. The CDR3 DNA is TGTGCCAGCAGCTTAAGGGGGGGACAGGGCCGCACAGATACGCAGTATTTT.

V is TRBV6-2 or TRBV6-3 and J is TRBJ1-2; 7 nucleotides line up with TRBD1. After removal of 5 bases from V and 3 bases from J, the junction contained 9 bases not matched to a gene. The CDR3 is made up of 15 amino acids. The V gene's germline CDR1 is MNHEY and CDR2 SVGEGT. CDR3 sequence reads: CASSRRDSLYYGYTF. In DNA, the CDR3 is TGTGCCAGCAGTCGGCGGGACAGCCTATACTATGGCTACACCTTC.

The CDR3 region is CASRSGHPNTDTQYF. The CDR3 DNA is TGTGCCAGCAGATCGGGACATCCGAACACAGATACGCAGTATTTT. The V and J genes are TRBV7-9 and TRBJ2-3, with D possibly being TRBD1 (6 bases). CDR1 is SEHNR, CDR2 FQNEAQ, per germline (reference sequence). Trimming removed 6 bases from V and 2 bases from J, with 15 bases in between. The CDR3 length is 15 residues.

J is TRBJ1-5 and V is TRBV18, with TRBD1 as a possible D gene (5 bases). The V end was cut by 3 bases, the J end by 1 base, with 7 bases between. Germline V lookup: CDR1 KGHSH, CDR2 LQKENI. The CDR3 covers 14 residues. CDR3 DNA: TGTGCCAGCTCACCGGACACAAGCAATCAGCCCCAGCATTTT. Translated: CASSPDTSNQPQHF.

This chain joins TRBV5-1 and TRBJ1-1; TRBD1 matches 8 bases. The CDR3 extends over 13 amino acids. The V gene end was trimmed by 4 bases and the J gene end by 3 bases; junction bases not matched to a gene: 2. Germline loops: CDR1 SGHRS, CDR2 YFSETQ. The CDR3 spells CASSRTGYTEAFF. In DNA form, the CDR3 reads TGCGCCAGCAGCCGGACAGGGTACACTGAAGCTTTCTTT.

This clone showed up just a few times. V is TRBV15 and J is TRBJ1-2; 7 nucleotides match TRBD1. The J segment lost 0 bases and the V segment lost 8 bases, leaving 6 bases of the junction unmatched. From germline, CDR1 is LNHNV and CDR2 YYDKDF (reference sequence). The CDR3 extends over 14 amino acids. DNA of the CDR3: TGTGCCACCTCAACAGGGGCTGCTAACTATGGCTACACCTTC. Amino acid sequence: CATSTGAANYGYTF.

The J gene is TRBJ2-5, the V gene TRBV21-1; the listed D gene, TRBD2, was not tested against the DNA. TRBV21-1 is flagged as a pseudogene. The CDR3 length is 14 residues. DNA of the CDR3: TGTGCCAGCAGCAAACCCCTAGCGGAAGAGACCCAGTACTTC. It encodes CASSKPLAEETQYF.

The V and J genes are TRBV4-2 and TRBJ2-1; 11 bases map to TRBD2. This CDR3 contains 15 residues. Germline loops: CDR1 LGHNA, CDR2 YNFKEQ. With 5 bases clipped from V and 1 base from J, the junction kept 1 base outside the gene matches. The CDR3 DNA reads TGTGCCAGCAGCTCTAGCGGGAGGTCCTACAATGAGCAGTTCTTC. Protein product: CASSSSGRSYNEQFF.

The chain recombines TRBV9 with TRBJ1-4, with a weak D call TRBD1 (5 bases). The V gene lost 3 bases and the J gene lost 5 bases, with 17 bases spanning the gap. The CDR3 runs to 16 residues. CDR1 and CDR2 (germline): SGDLS, YYNGEE. The CDR3 sequence: CASSAPDGGTNEKLFF. CDR3 nucleotide sequence: TGTGCCAGCAGCGCTCCCGATGGGGGGACCAATGAAAAACTGTTTTTT.

The V and J genes are TRBV4-2 and TRBJ2-3; 7 bases map to TRBD2. With V trimmed by 4 bases and J by 3 bases, 13 bases remained unmatched. The CDR3 extends over 17 amino acids. The germline V gene encodes CDR1 LGHNA and CDR2 YNFKEQ. CDR3 sequence reads: CASSRYGGGAGTDTQYF. CDR3 nucleotide sequence: TGTGCCAGCAGCCGTTATGGCGGGGGTGCGGGGACAGATACGCAGTATTTT.

This clone was seen more than once but under ten times. CDR3 coding DNA: TGTGCCAGCAGCTTGGGACAGCGAACTAACTATGGCTACACCTTC. It specifies CASSLGQRTNYGYTF. The chain couples TRBV5-8 to TRBJ1-2; TRBD1 might be the D (5 bases). The CDR3 sequence is 15 residues long. Germline V gene lookup returns CDR1 SGHTS and CDR2 YDEGEE. V lost 0 bases and J 0 bases, leaving 9 bases between the germline ends.

The chain carries TRBV9 and TRBJ2-2; a possible D gene is TRBD2 (5 bases). The CDR3 spans 15 residues. Germline V gene lookup returns CDR1 SGDLS and CDR2 YYNGEE. The V end was cut by 1 base, the J end by 0 bases, with 7 bases between. CDR3: CASSVLGANTGELFF. CDR3 sequence (DNA): TGTGCCAGCAGCGTACTCGGGGCGAACACCGGGGAGCTGTTTTTT.

This clone was seen a handful of times. The chain employs TRBV19 and TRBJ1-5; D uncertain. The CDR3 runs to 13 residues. Looked up from germline, CDR1 is LNHDA and CDR2 is SQIVND (reference sequence). The germline V and J ends were trimmed by 2 bases and 7 bases, with 9 bases remaining between them. The CDR3 nucleotides are TGTGCCAGTAGTATATCCCGGAGGCAGCCCCAGCATTTT. It encodes CASSISRRQPQHF.

This chain connects TRBV28 to TRBJ1-5; no reliable D call. Germline CDR1 MDHEN, CDR2 SYDVKM. Between the trimmed V and J ends, which lost 7 bases and 0 bases, there was a span of 19 bases. CDR3 length: 17 amino acids. Written as DNA, the CDR3 is TGTGCCAGCACCGGAGCCAAAAGAACTTTTAGCAATCAGCCCCAGCATTTT. Its protein is CASTGAKRTFSNQPQHF.

The count of this clone is one. The rearrangement uses TRBV3-1 (or the pseudogene TRBV3-2) and TRBJ1-2; TRBD1 might be the D (5 bases). Trimming removed 1 base from V and 8 bases from J, with 14 bases in between. CDR3 length: 14 amino acids. The V gene's germline CDR1 is LGHDT and CDR2 YNNKEL (reference sequence). In DNA form, the CDR3 reads TGTGCCAGCAGCCAAGTGGCCAGGGTCGGAGGCTACACCTTC. Translation gives CASSQVARVGGYTF.

The chain links TRBV7-6 to TRBJ2-3; weak D call: TRBD2 (6 bases). CDR3 length equals 15 residues. V lost 1 base, J lost 4 bases, and 12 bases lay in between. Germline V gene data show CDR1 as SGHVS and CDR2 as FNYEAQ. CDR3 residues: CASSLGLGQADTQYF. The CDR3 DNA sequence: TGTGCCAGCAGCTTAGGACTAGGTCAGGCAGATACGCAGTATTTT.

The chain has TRBV10-3 and TRBJ1-6; no reliable D call. This CDR3 spans 14 amino acids. V lost 3 bases and J 7 bases, leaving 10 bases between the germline ends. CDR1 is ENHRY and CDR2 is SYGVKD in the germline V gene. CDR3 coding DNA: TGTGCCATCAGTGAAGGCAGGAACAATTCACCCCTCCACTTT. Its translation is CAISEGRNNSPLHF.

This chain links TRBV6-5 with TRBJ1-2; no firm D call. The V gene's germline CDR1 is MNHEY and CDR2 SVGAGI. The CDR3 sequence is 14 residues long. Trimming took off 0 bases at V and 7 bases at J, with 12 bases between the two ends. The CDR3 DNA reads TGTGCCAGCAGTTACTCGTCACAGATCGGTGGCTACACCTTC. Protein: CASSYSSQIGGYTF.

The chain combines TRBV4-1 with TRBJ1-2, with TRBD1 matching over 7 bases. CDR3 length: 15 residues. V shed 2 bases, J shed 4 bases, and the junction held 7 bases outside the gene matches. Germline-derived CDR1 and CDR2 are MGHRA and YSYEKL. CDR3 sequence: CASSQLRQGPYGYTF. The CDR3 DNA follows: TGCGCCAGCAGCCAACTACGACAGGGACCCTATGGCTACACCTTC.

This chain joins TRBV30 and TRBJ1-4, with a tentative D call TRBD1 (5 bases). V lost 4 bases and J lost 8, with 26 bases in between. Germline V gives CDR1 GTSNPN, CDR2 SVGIG (reference sequence). The CDR3 sequence is 17 residues long. The CDR3 loop reads CAWKGKRWDSRQEKLFF. Here the CDR3 DNA reads TGTGCCTGGAAAGGTAAACGATGGGACTCCCGGCAGGAAAAACTGTTTTTT. Looking up the rest from reference TRBV30 and TRBJ1-4 gives the full variable domain: SQTIHQWPATLVQPVGSPLSLECTVEGTSNPNLYWYRQAAGRGLQLLFYSVGIGQISSEVPQNLSASRPQDRQFILSSKKLLLSDSGFYLCAWKGKRWDSRQEKLFFGSGTQLSVL.

This sequence joins TRBV19 and TRBJ2-1, with 8 bases matching TRBD1. J gave up 2 bases and V 7 bases, and 13 bases lay outside the gene matches. This CDR3 region has 17 residues. In germline, CDR1 is LNHDA, CDR2 SQIVND (reference sequence). The CDR3 DNA reads as TGTGCCAGTACCAACCTGGACAGGGCCTCTCCCTACAATGAGCAGTTCTTC. Protein product: CASTNLDRASPYNEQFF.

CDR3 in DNA: TGTGCCAGCAGCCAAGATCTCAGCAGCGTTTTCTCTGGGGCCAACGTCCTGACTTTC. This translates into CASSQDLSSVFSGANVLTF. The rearrangement links TRBV14 to TRBJ2-6, with D uncertain. The germline V and J ends were trimmed by 0 bases and 0 bases, with 15 bases remaining between them. The length of the CDR3 is 19 residues. Germline V gene data show CDR1 as SGHDN and CDR2 as FVKESK.

The chain is built from TRBV6-5 and TRBJ1-1; no clear D gene. This CDR3 spans 12 amino acids. With 4 bases removed from V and 2 bases from J, the gap between germline ends came to 5 bases. Per germline, CDR1 MNHEY and CDR2 SVGAGI. This CDR3 is CASSFRNTEAFF. Written as DNA, the CDR3 is TGTGCCAGCAGTTTTCGTAACACTGAAGCTTTCTTT.

The chain is built from TRBV5-4 and TRBJ2-7, with D perhaps TRBD2 (5 bases). CDR1 is SGHNT, CDR2 YYREEE, per germline (reference sequence). The V gene lost 4 bases and the J gene lost 0 bases, with 20 bases spanning the gap. This CDR3 is 17 amino acids long. Here the CDR3 DNA reads TGTGCCAGCAGCCCTTCGACGAACTTAGGGAGCTCCTACGAGCAGTACTTC. Protein product: CASSPSTNLGSSYEQYF.

This chain uses TRBV5-1 with TRBJ2-1; 9 bases are shared with TRBD2. V shed 7 bases, J shed 10 bases, and the junction held 6 bases outside the gene matches. Looked up from germline, CDR1 is SGHRS and CDR2 is YFSETQ. The CDR3 covers 12 residues. The CDR3 DNA follows: TGCGCCAGCGGGGGGACTAGCATCGAGCAGTTCTTC. This gives the protein CASGGTSIEQFF.

The gene calls are TRBV20-1 and TRBJ2-1; 10 nucleotides agree with TRBD2. Per germline, CDR1 DFQATT and CDR2 SNEGSKA (reference sequence). Trimming cost V 5 bases and J 7 bases; bases outside gene matches: 17. The length of the CDR3 is 17 residues. CDR3 amino acids: CSAGGSGGLAGVNEQFF. The CDR3 region has the DNA TGCAGTGCTGGTGGTTCGGGGGGGCTAGCGGGAGTGAATGAGCAGTTCTTC.